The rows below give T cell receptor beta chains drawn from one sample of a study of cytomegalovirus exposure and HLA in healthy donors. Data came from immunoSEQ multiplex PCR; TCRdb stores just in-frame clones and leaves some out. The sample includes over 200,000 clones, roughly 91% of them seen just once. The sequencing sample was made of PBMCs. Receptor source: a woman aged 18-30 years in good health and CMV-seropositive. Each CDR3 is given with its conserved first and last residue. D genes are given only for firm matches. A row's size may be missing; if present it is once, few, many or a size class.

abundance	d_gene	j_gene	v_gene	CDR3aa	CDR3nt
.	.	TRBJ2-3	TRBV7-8	CASSLVSSGTSTDTQYF	TGTGCCAGCAGCTTAGTTTCAAGCGGTACTAGCACAGATACGCAGTATTTT
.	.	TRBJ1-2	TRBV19	CASNHRAVLSYTF	TGTGCCAGTAACCACCGTGCGGTTTTGAGCTACACCTTC
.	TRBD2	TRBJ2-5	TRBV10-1	CASSEGSGGLAGTETQYF	TGCGCCAGCAGTGAGGGGTCAGGGGGTCTAGCGGGAACAGAGACCCAGTACTTC
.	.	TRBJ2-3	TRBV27	CASSKLAVSPADTQYF	TGTGCCAGCAGCAAGTTAGCTGTATCCCCGGCAGATACGCAGTATTTT
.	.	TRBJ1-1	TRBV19	CASSTPGGVFDTEAFF	TGTGCCAGTAGTACCCCTGGCGGGGTATTCGACACTGAAGCTTTCTTT
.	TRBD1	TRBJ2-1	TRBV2	CASSARGQLRYNEQFF	TGTGCCAGCAGTGCCCGGGGACAGCTTCGCTACAATGAGCAGTTCTTC
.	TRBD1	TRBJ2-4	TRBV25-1	CASSGTGAIAKNIQYF	TGTGCCAGCAGTGGGACAGGGGCCATAGCCAAAAACATTCAGTACTTC
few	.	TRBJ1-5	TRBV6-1	CASKRVSNQPQHF	TGTGCCAGCAAACGGGTGAGCAATCAGCCCCAGCATTTT
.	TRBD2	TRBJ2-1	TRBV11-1	CASSRGLAVNNEQFF	TGTGCCAGCAGCCGAGGACTAGCGGTAAACAATGAGCAGTTCTTC
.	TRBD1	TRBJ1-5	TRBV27	CASSLSAGGPAQHF	TGTGCCAGCAGTTTATCTGCAGGGGGCCCGGCCCAGCATTTT
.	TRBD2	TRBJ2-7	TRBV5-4	CASSFLGGPSYEQYF	TGTGCCAGCAGCTTTTTGGGAGGGCCGTCCTACGAGCAGTACTTC
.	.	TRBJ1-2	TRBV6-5	CASRVPEVDGYTF	TGTGCCAGCAGGGTGCCAGAGGTCGATGGCTACACCTTC
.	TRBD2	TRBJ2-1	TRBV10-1	CATARLAGRESYNEQFF	TGCGCCACTGCCCGACTAGCGGGGAGGGAGTCCTACAATGAGCAGTTCTTC
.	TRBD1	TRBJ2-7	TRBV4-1	CASSQGGQISDEQYF	TGCGCCAGCAGCCAAGGGGGACAGATAAGTGACGAGCAGTACTTC
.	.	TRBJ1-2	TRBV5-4	CASSLVDSLYGYTF	TGTGCCAGCAGCTTGGTGGACAGCTTATATGGCTACACCTTC
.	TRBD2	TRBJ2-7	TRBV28	CASSWEPGLAAYEQYF	TGTGCCAGCAGTTGGGAACCGGGACTAGCGGCATACGAGCAGTACTTC
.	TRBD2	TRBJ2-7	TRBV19	CASSGREPYEQYF	TGTGCCAGTAGTGGGCGGGAGCCTTACGAGCAGTACTTC
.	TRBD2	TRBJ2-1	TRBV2	CASRTSGNEQFF	TGTGCCAGCAGGACTAGCGGGAATGAGCAGTTCTTC
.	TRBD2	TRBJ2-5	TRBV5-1	CASQLPGTSGTQETQYF	TGCGCCAGCCAACTACCCGGGACTAGCGGGACCCAAGAGACCCAGTACTTC
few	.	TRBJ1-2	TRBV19	CASTGTPWGDYTF	TGTGCCAGTACTGGGACTCCCTGGGGTGACTACACCTTC
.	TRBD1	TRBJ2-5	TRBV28	CASSLQGRETQYF	TGTGCCAGCAGTCTACAGGGGCGGGAGACCCAGTACTTC
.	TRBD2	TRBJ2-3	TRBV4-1	CASSQVAGVADTQYF	TGCGCCAGCAGCCAAGTAGCGGGAGTGGCAGATACGCAGTATTTT
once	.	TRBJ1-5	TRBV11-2	CASSLDRAGQPQHF	TGTGCCAGCAGCTTAGACAGGGCTGGTCAGCCCCAGCATTTT
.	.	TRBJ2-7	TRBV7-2	CASSLGRGYEQYF	TGTGCCAGCAGCTTAGGCAGGGGCTACGAGCAGTACTTC
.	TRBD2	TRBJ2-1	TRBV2	CASSLAGGPPYNEQFF	TGTGCCAGCAGTTTAGCGGGAGGGCCGCCCTACAATGAGCAGTTCTTC
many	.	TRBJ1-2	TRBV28	CASRLSSGGSYGYTF	TGTGCCAGCAGACTATCCTCGGGGGGGAGCTATGGCTACACCTTC
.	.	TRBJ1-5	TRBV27	CASSLYPGSNQPQHF	TGTGCCAGCAGTTTATACCCAGGGAGCAATCAGCCCCAGCATTTT
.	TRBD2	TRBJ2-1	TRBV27	CANHPGRLAAILSSYNEQFF	TGTGCCAACCACCCTGGGAGACTAGCGGCTATCCTAAGCTCCTACAATGAGCAGTTCTTC
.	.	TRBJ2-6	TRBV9	CASSVTGVTGANVLTF	TGTGCCAGCAGCGTGACAGGAGTCACTGGGGCCAACGTCCTGACTTTC
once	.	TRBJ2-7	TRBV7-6	CASSSGISGAYEQYF	TGTGCCAGCAGCTCCGGGATCTCGGGTGCCTACGAGCAGTACTTC
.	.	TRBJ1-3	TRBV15	CATSPTGMPSGNTIYF	TGTGCCACCAGCCCAACAGGCATGCCCTCTGGAAACACCATATATTTT
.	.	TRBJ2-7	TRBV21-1	CASSKLSGSYSYEQYF	TGTGCCAGCAGCAAATTGAGCGGGAGCTACTCCTACGAGCAGTACTTC
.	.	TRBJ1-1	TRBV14	CASSQDLVERAFF	TGTGCCAGCAGCCAAGATCTGGTTGAGAGGGCTTTCTTT
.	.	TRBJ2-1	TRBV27	CASSREYSYNEQFF	TGTGCCAGCAGCCGAGAATACTCCTACAATGAGCAGTTCTTC
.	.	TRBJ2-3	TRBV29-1	CSVRGGFADTQYF	TGCAGCGTTAGGGGGGGTTTCGCAGATACGCAGTATTTT
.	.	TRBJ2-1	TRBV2	CASSGQNNEQFF	TGTGCCAGCAGTGGACAGAACAATGAGCAGTTCTTC
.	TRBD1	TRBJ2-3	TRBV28	CASSLSYRGRGLQDTQYF	TGTGCCAGCAGTTTATCCTACAGGGGGCGCGGGCTACAAGATACGCAGTATTTT
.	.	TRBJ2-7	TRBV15	CATSRVGRIYYEQYF	TGTGCCACCAGCAGAGTTGGGAGGATTTACTACGAGCAGTACTTC
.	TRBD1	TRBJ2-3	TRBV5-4	CASSLSGTGVGDTQYF	TGTGCCAGCAGCTTGTCTGGGACAGGGGTAGGCGATACGCAGTATTTT
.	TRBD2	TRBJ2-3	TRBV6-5	CASSLGGRAADTQYF	TGTGCCAGCTCCCTGGGCGGGAGGGCCGCGGATACGCAGTATTTT
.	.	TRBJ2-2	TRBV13	CASSLDFSPTGELFF	TGTGCCAGCAGCTTAGATTTTTCCCCGACCGGGGAGCTGTTTTTT
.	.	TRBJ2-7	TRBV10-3	CATGGKGGYEQYF	TGTGCCACGGGCGGGAAAGGAGGCTACGAGCAGTACTTC
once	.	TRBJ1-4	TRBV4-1	CASSQDRGWANEKLFF	TGCGCCAGCAGCCAAGATCGCGGGTGGGCTAATGAAAAACTGTTTTTT
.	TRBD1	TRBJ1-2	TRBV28	CASSLRTGGSYGYTF	TGTGCCAGCAGTCTCAGGACAGGGGGAAGCTATGGCTACACCTTC
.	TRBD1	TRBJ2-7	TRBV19	CASRYRQGSYEQYF	TGTGCCAGTAGATATCGACAGGGGTCCTACGAGCAGTACTTC
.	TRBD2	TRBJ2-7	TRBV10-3	CAISDPSGSTSSYEQYF	TGTGCCATCAGTGACCCTAGCGGGAGTACCAGCTCCTACGAGCAGTACTTC
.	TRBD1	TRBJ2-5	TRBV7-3	CASSRTGGGETQYF	TGTGCCAGCAGCCGGACAGGGGGAGGAGAGACCCAGTACTTC
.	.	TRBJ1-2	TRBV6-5	CASTDDRNYGYTF	TGTGCCAGCACCGACGACAGAAACTATGGCTACACCTTC
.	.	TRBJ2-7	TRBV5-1	CASSLRSDSYEQYF	TGCGCCAGCAGCTTGAGGAGCGACTCCTACGAGCAGTACTTC
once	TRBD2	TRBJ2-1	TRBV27	CVSSPSGRFEQFF	TGTGTCAGCAGTCCTAGCGGGAGATTTGAGCAGTTCTTC
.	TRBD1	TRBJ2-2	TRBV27	CASSTGPNTGELFF	TGTGCCAGTTCGACAGGGCCGAACACCGGGGAGCTGTTTTTT
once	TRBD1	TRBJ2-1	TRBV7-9	CASSTGQGDYNEQFF	TGTGCCAGCAGTACCGGACAGGGGGACTACAATGAGCAGTTCTTC